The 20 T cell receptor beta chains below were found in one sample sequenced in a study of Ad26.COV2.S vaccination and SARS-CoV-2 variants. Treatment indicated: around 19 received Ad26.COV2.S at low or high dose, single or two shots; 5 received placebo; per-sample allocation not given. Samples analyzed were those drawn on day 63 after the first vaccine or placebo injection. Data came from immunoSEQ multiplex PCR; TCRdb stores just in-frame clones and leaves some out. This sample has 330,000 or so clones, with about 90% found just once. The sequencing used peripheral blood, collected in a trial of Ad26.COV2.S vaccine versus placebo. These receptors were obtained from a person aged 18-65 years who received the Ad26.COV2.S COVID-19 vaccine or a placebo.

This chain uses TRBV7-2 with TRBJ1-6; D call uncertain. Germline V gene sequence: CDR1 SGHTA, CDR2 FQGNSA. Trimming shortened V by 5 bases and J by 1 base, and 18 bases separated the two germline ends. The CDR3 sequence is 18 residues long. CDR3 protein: CASSELQFTRSYNSPLHF. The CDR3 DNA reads TGTGCCAGCAGCGAGCTCCAGTTTACTAGATCCTATAATTCACCCCTCCACTTT. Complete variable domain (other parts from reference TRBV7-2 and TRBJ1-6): GAGVSQSPSNKVTEKGKDVELRCDPISGHTALYWYRQSLGQGLEFLIYFQGNSAPDKSGLPSDRFSAERTGGSVSTLTIQRTQQEDSAVYLCASSELQFTRSYNSPLHFGNGTRLTVT.

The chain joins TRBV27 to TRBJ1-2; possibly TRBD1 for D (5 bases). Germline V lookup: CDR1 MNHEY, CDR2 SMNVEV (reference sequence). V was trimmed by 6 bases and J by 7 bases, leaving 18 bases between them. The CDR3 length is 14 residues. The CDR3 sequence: CASRPSGGVGGYTF. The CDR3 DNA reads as TGTGCCAGCAGGCCATCGGGGGGGGTTGGTGGCTACACCTTC.

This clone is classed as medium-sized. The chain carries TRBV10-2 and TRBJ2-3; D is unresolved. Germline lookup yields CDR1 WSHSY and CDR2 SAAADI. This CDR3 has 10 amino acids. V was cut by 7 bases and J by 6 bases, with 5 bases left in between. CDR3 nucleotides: TGCGCCAGCATGACTGATACGCAGTATTTT. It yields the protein CASMTDTQYF.

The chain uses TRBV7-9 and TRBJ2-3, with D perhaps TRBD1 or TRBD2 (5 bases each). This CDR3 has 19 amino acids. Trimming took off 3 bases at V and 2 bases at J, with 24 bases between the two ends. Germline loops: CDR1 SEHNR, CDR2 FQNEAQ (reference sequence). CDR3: CASSLGRTPARGFTDTQYF. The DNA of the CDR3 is TGTGCCAGCAGCTTGGGACGGACACCGGCTCGTGGCTTCACAGATACGCAGTATTTT.

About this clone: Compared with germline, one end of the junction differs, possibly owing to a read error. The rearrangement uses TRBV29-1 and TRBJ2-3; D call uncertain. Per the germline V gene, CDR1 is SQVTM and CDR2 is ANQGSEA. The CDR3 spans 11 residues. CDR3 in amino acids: CSAEGPDTQYF. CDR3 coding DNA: TGCAGCGCTGAAGGGCCAGATACGCAGTATTTT.

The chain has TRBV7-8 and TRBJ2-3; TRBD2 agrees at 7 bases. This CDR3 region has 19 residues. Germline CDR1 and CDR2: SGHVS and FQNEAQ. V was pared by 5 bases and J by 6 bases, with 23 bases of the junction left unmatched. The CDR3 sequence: CASSPTLNLGGGSSDTQYF. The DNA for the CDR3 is TGTGCCAGCAGCCCAACCCTAAATTTGGGTGGCGGGAGTTCGGATACGCAGTATTTT.

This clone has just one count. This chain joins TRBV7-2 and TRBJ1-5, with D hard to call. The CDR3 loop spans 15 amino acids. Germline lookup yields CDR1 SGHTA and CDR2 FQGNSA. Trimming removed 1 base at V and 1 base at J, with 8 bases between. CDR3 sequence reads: CASSLVLGSNQPQHF. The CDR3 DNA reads TGTGCCAGCAGCTTAGTCCTGGGGAGCAATCAGCCCCAGCATTTT. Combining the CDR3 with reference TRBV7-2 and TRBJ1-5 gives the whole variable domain GAGVSQSPSNKVTEKGKDVELRCDPISGHTALYWYRQSLGQGLEFLIYFQGNSAPDKSGLPSDRFSAERTGGSVSTLTIQRTQQEDSAVYLCASSLVLGSNQPQHFGDGTRLSIL.

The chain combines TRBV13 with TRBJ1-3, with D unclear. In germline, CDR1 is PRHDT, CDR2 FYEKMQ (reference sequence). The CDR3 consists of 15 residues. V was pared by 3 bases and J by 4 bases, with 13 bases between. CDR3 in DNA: TGTGCCAGCAGCTTCGGCAGAGTGCGAGGAAACACCATATATTTT. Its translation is CASSFGRVRGNTIYF. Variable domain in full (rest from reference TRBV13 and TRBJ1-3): AAGVIQSPRHLIKEKRETATLKCYPIPRHDTVYWYQQGPGQDPQFLISFYEKMQSDKGSIPDRFSAQQFSDYHSELNMSSLELGDSALYFCASSFGRVRGNTIYFGEGSWLTVV.

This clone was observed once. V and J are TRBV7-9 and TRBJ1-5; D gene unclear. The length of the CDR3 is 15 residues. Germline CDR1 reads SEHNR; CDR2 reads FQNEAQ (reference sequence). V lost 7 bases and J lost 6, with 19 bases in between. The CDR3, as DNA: TGTGCCAGCAATTCAAGGGCAGCTGCGGGTCAGCCCCAGCATTTT. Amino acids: CASNSRAAAGQPQHF.

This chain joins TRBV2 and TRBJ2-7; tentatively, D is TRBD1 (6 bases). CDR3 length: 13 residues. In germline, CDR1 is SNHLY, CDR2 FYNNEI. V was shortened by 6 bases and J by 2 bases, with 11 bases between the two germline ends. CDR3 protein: CASRVTGAYEQYV. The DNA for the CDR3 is TGTGCCAGCAGAGTGACAGGTGCCTACGAGCAGTACGTC.

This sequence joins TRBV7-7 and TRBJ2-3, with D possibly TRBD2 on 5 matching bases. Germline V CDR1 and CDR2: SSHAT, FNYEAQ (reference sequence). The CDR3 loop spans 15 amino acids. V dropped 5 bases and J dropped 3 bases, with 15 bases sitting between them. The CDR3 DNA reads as TGTGCCAGCAGCCCTACAATTACGGGGACAGATACGCAGTATTTT. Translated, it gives CASSPTITGTDTQYF. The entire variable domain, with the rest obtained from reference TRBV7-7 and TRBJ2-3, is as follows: GAGVSQSPRYKVTKRGQDVTLRCDPISSHATLYWYQQALGQGPEFLTYFNYEAQPDKSGLPSDRFSAERPEGSISTLTIQRTEQRDSAMYRCASSPTITGTDTQYFGPGTRLTVL.

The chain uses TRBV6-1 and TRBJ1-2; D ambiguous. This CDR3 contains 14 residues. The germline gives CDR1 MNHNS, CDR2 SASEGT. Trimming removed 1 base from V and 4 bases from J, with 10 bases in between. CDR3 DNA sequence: TGTGCCAGCAGTGAAGGGGATTGGACCTATGGCTACACCTTC. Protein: CASSEGDWTYGYTF.

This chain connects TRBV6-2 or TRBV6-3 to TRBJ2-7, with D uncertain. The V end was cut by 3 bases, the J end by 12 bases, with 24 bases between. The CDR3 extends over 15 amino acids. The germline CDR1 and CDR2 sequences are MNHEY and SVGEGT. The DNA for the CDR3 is TGTGCCAGCAGTTATTCGGTCCTACCCCGGGTTTGTCCGTACTTC. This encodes CASSYSVLPRVCPYF.

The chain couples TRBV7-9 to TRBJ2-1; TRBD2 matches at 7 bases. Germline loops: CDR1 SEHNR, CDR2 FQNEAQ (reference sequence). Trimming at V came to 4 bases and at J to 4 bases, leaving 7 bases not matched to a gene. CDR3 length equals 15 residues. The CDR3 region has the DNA TGTGCCAGCAGCTCTACAAACGGGAGGTACAATGAGCAGTTCTTC. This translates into CASSSTNGRYNEQFF.

The CDR3 reads CASSDDDNVPPEAFF. Here the CDR3 DNA reads TGTGCCAGCAGTGACGACGACAACGTTCCCCCTGAAGCTTTCTTT. The rearrangement links TRBV25-1 to TRBJ1-1, with D unclear. The CDR3 spans 15 residues. Germline V gene sequence: CDR1 MGHDK, CDR2 SYGVNS. V was cut by 3 bases and J by 6 bases, with 17 bases left in between.

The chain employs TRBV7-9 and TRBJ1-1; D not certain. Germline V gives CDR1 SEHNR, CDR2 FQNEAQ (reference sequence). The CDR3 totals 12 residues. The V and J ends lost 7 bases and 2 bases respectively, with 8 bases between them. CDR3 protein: CASTKRNTEAFF. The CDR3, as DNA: TGTGCCAGCACTAAGAGAAACACTGAAGCTTTCTTT.

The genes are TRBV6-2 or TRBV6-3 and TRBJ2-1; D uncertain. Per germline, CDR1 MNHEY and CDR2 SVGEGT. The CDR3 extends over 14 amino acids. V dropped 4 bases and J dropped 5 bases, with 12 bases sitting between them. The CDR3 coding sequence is TGTGCCAGCAGTTCCCTGGGCGTTAACAATGAGCAGTTCTTC. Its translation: CASSSLGVNNEQFF.

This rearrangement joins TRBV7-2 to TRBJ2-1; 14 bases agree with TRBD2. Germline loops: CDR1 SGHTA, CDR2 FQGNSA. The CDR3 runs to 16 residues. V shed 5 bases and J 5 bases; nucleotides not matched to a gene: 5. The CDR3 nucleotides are TGTGCCAGCAGCCCCCGACTAGCGGGAGGGGACAATGAGCAGTTCTTC. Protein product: CASSPRLAGGDNEQFF.

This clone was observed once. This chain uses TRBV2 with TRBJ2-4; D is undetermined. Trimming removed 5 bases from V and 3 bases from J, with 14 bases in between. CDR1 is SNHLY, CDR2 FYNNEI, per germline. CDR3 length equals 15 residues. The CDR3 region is CASSFLEVDKNIQYF. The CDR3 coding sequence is TGTGCCAGCAGTTTCCTAGAAGTTGACAAAAACATTCAGTACTTC.

The chain's CDR3 is CASSEVGARGTEAFF. CDR3 sequence (DNA): TGTGCCAGCAGTGAGGTGGGGGCGAGGGGCACTGAAGCTTTCTTT. This chain uses TRBV2 with TRBJ1-1; D is perhaps TRBD1 (6 bases). Germline V CDR1 and CDR2: SNHLY, FYNNEI. The V end was cut by 3 bases, the J end by 4 bases, with 15 bases between. This CDR3 is 15 amino acids long.